This T cell receptor beta chain was identified in a study of CD8 T cells in Susac syndrome. Study-wide background: Patients with Susac syndrome were therapy-naive, on corticosteroids, or on intravenous immunoglobulin alone at blood draw. General study results and limits: By the study's own acknowledgment, its TCR sequencing and HLA analysis included relatively few individuals.

Reverse transcription of roughly 0.45 to 1 ug RNA was carried out with random hexamers. An immunoSEQ multiplex PCR amplified TCR beta CDR3 over 54 Vbeta and 13 Jbeta. Using its own MiXCR run on the immunoSEQ multiplex PCR reads, TCRdb lists one record per CDR3 protein. The sample has under 200,000 distinct CDR3 sequences, around nine tenths seen once. Regarding this clonotype: Its antigen is not known.

The V gene's germline CDR1 is MNHEY and CDR2 SMNVEV (reference sequence). Trimming removed 4 bases at V and 1 base at J, with 13 bases between. CDR3 length: 15 residues. The receptor was derived from a human donor with Susac syndrome. Sequenced: CD4+ T cells from PBMCs. The chain couples TRBV27 to TRBJ1-1, with TRBD1 as a possible D gene (6 bases). The CDR3 nucleotides read TGTGCCAGCAGTTGGGGCGGCAGGGGGAACACTGAAGCTTTCTTT. It specifies CASSWGGRGNTEAFF.